This T cell receptor (beta chain) was identified during a study of human thymus T cells. Here immunoSEQ multiplex PCR was the method, and the copy in TCRdb shows in-frame clones only, minus some. The profile shows about 78,000 clones, 90% to 98% of them singletons. Germline V gives CDR1 MDHEN, CDR2 SYDVKM. V was shortened by 7 bases and J by 4 bases, with 22 bases between the two germline ends. This CDR3 spans 16 amino acids. Points from the study as a whole: It looked as if thymic and blood repertoires used V and J genes in a biased way. Thymic repertoires overlap heavily among unrelated individuals, related research has reported.

Resections were taken during corrective heart surgery, and the thymus tissue came from these. Regarding this clone: Its antigen is not known.

The sequencing sample was made of thymus tissue. This TCR derives from a boy younger than two with a congenital heart defect but otherwise immunologically healthy. The rearrangement links TRBV28 to TRBJ1-2; D is unresolved. The CDR3 is CASTVQNTQNGYGYTF. Here the CDR3 DNA reads TGTGCCAGCACCGTCCAAAATACCCAGAATGGCTATGGCTACACCTTC.